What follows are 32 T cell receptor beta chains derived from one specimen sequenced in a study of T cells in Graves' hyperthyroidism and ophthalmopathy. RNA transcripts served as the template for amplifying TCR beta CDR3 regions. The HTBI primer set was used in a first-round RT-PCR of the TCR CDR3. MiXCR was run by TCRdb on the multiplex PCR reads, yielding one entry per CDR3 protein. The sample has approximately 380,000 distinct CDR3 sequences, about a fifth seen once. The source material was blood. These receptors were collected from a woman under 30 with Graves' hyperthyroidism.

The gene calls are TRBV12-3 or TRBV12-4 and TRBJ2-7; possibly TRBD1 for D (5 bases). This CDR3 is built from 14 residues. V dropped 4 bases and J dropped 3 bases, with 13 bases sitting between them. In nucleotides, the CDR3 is TGTGCCAGCAGTTGGGGTGAGACAGACTACGAGCAGTACTTC. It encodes CASSWGETDYEQYF.

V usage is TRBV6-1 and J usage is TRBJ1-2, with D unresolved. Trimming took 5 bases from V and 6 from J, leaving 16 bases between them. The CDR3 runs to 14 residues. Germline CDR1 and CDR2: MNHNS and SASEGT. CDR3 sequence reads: CASSTVPGDHGYTF. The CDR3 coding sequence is TGTGCCAGCAGTACCGTACCGGGCGACCATGGCTACACCTTC.

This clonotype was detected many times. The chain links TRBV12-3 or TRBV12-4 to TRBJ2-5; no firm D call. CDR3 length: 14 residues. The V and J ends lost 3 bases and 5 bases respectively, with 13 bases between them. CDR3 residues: CASSFDRSRETQYF. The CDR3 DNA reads TGTGCCAGCAGTTTCGACCGGTCTCGGGAGACCCAGTACTTC.

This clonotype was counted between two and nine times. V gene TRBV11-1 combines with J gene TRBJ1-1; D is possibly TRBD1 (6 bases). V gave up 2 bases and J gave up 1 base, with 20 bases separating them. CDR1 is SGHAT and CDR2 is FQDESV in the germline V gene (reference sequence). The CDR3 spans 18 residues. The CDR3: CASSLRKAGDTPNTEAFF. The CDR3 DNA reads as TGTGCCAGCAGCTTAAGAAAGGCGGGGGACACTCCGAACACTGAAGCTTTCTTT.

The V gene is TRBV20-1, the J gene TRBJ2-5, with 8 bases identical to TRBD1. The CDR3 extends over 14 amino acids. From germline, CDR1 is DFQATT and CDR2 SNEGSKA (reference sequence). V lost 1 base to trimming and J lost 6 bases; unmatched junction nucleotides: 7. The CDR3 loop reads CSARVPTGVKTQYF. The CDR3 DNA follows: TGCAGTGCTAGAGTACCGACAGGGGTAAAGACCCAGTACTTC.

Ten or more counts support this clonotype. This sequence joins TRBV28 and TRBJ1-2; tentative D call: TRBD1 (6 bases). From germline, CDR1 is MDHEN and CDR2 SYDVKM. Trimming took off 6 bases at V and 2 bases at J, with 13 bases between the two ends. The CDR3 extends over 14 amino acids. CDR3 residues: CASRGQQGNYGYTF. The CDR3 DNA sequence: TGTGCCAGCAGGGGACAACAGGGAAACTATGGCTACACCTTC.

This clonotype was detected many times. CDR3 amino acids: CASTRGRGGYEQYF. CDR3 in DNA: TGTGCCAGCACTCGGGGGCGTGGGGGATACGAGCAGTACTTC. The chain couples TRBV13 to TRBJ2-7; D may correspond to TRBD1 or TRBD2 (6 bases each). Per the germline V gene, CDR1 is PRHDT and CDR2 is FYEKMQ (reference sequence). The CDR3 is made up of 14 amino acids. V lost 7 bases and J lost 4, with 17 bases in between.

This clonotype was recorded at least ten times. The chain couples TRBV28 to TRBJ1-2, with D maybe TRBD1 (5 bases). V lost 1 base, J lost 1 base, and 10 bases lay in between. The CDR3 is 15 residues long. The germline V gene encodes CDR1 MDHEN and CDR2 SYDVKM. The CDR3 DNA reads TGTGCCAGCAGTTTATCCGGGGGGGGTAACTATGGCTACACCTTC. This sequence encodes CASSLSGGGNYGYTF.

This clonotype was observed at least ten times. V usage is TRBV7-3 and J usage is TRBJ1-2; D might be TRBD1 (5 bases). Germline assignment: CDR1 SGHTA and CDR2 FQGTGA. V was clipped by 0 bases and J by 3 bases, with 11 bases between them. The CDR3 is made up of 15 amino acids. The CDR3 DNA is TGTGCCAGCAGCTTAACGCTGGGGGGGGACTATGGCTACACCTTC. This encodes CASSLTLGGDYGYTF.

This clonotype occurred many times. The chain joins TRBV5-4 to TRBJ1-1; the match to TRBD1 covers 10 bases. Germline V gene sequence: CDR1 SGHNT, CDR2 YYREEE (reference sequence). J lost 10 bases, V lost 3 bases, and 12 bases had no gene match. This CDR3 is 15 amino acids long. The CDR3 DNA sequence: TGTGCCAGCAGCTGGGGGGACCGGGACAGGGGTACAGCTTTCTTT. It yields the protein CASSWGDRDRGTAFF.

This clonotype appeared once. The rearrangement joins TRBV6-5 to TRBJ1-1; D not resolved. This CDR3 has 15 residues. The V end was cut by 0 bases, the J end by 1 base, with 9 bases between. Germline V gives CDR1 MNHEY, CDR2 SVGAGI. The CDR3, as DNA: TGTGCCAGCAGTTACTCGGCCACAGCGAACACTGAAGCTTTCTTT. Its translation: CASSYSATANTEAFF.

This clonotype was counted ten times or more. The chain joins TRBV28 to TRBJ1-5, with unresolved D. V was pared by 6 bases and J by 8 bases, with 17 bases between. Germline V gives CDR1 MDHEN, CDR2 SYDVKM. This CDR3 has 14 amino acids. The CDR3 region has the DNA TGTGCCAGCAGCCACCAACTACCTAGTAAGCCCCAGCATTTT. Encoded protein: CASSHQLPSKPQHF.

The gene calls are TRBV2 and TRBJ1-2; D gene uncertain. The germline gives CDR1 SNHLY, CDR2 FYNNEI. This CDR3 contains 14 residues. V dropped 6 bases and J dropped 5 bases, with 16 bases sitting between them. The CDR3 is CASRSEVLFYGYTF. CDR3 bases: TGTGCCAGCAGATCGGAGGTTCTATTTTATGGCTACACCTTC.

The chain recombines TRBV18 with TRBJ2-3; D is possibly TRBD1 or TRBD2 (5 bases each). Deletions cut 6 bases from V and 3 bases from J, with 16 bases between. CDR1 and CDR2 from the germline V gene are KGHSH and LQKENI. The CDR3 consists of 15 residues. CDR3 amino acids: CASSLGTVLTDTQYF. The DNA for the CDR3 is TGTGCCAGCTCCCTCGGGACCGTGTTAACAGATACGCAGTATTTT. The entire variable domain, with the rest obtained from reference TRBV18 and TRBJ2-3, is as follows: NAGVMQNPRHLVRRRGQEARLRCSPMKGHSHVYWYRQLPEEGLKFMVYLQKENIIDESGMPKERFSAEFPKEGPSILRIQQVVRGDSAAYFCASSLGTVLTDTQYFGPGTRLTVL.

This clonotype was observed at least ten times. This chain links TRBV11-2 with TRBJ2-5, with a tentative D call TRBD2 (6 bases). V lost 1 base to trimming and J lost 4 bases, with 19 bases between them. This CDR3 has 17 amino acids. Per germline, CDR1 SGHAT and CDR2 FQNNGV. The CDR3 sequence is CASSLGITPMGGETQYF. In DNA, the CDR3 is TGTGCCAGCAGCTTAGGAATAACACCGATGGGAGGAGAGACCCAGTACTTC.

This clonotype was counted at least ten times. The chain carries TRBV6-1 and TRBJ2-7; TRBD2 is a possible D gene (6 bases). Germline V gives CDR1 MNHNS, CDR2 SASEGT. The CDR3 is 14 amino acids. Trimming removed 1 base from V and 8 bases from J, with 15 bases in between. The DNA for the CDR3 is TGTGCCAGCAGTGAAGAGACTAGGCGAGAGAAGCAGTACTTC. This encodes CASSEETRREKQYF.

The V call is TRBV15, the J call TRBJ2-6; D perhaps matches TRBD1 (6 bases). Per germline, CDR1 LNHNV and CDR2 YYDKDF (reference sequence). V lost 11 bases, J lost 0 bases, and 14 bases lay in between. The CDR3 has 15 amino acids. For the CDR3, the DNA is TGTGCCTCCCGACAGGCGGGCTCTGGGGCCAACGTCCTGACTTTC. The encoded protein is CASRQAGSGANVLTF.

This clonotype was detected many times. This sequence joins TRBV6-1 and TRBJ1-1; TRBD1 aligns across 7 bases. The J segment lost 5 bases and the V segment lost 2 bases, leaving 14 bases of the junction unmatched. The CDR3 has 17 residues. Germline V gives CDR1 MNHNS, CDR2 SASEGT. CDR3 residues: CASSESDRFEVPTEAFF. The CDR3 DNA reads TGTGCCAGCAGTGAATCGGACAGGTTCGAAGTTCCGACTGAAGCTTTCTTT.

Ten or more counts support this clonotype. CDR3 loop: CASSLSQGADAFF. CDR3 coding DNA: TGTGCCAGCAGTTTATCCCAAGGGGCGGACGCTTTCTTT. This chain uses TRBV27 with TRBJ1-1, with TRBD1 as a possible D gene (5 bases). CDR3 length equals 13 residues. Deletions cut 0 bases from V and 11 bases from J, with 13 bases between. Germline V gives CDR1 MNHEY, CDR2 SMNVEV (reference sequence).

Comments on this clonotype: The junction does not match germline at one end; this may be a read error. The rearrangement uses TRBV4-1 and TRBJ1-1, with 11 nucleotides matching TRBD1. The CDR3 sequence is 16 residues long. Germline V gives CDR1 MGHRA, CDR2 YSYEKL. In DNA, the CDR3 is TGCGCCAGCAGCTTAGGACAGGGGGCCTTAGACACTGATGCTTTCTTT. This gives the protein CASSLGQGALDTDAFF.

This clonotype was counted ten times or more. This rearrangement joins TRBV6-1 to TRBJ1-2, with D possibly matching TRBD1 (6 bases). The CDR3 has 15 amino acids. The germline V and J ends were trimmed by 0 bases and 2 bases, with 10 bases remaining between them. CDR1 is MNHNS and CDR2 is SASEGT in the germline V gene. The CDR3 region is CASSEATGPNYGYTF. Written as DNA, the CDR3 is TGTGCCAGCAGTGAAGCTACAGGGCCCAACTATGGCTACACCTTC.

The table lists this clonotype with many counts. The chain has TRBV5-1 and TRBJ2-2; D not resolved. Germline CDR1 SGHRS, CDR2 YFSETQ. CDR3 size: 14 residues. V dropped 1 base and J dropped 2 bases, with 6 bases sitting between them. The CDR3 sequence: CASSLTDNTGELFF. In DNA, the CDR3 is TGCGCCAGCAGCTTGACAGATAACACCGGGGAGCTGTTTTTT.

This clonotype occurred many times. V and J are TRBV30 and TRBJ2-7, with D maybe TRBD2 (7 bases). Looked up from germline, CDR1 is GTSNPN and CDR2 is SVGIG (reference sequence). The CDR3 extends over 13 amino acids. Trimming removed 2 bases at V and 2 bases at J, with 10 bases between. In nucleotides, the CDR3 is TGTGCCTGGAGTAGGGGGGGCGCCTACGAGCAGTACTTC. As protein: CAWSRGGAYEQYF.

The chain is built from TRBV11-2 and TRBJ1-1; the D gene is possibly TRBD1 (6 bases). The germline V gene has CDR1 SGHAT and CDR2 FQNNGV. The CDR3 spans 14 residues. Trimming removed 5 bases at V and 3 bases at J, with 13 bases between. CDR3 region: CASSQQGSDTEAFF. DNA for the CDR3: TGTGCCAGCAGCCAACAGGGAAGTGACACTGAAGCTTTCTTT.

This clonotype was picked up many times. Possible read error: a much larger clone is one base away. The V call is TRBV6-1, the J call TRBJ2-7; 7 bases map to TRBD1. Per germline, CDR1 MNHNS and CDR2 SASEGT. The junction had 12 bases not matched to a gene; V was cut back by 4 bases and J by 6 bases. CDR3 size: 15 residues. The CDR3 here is CASSGSPGTACEQYF. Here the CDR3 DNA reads TGTGCCAGCAGTGGATCGCCCGGGACAGCCTGCGAGCAGTACTTC.

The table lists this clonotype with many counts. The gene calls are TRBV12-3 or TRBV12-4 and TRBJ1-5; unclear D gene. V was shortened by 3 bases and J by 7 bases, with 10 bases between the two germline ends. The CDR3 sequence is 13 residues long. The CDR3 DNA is TGTGCCAGCAGTTTCTCCCTGGGGCAGCCCCAGCATTTT. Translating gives CASSFSLGQPQHF.

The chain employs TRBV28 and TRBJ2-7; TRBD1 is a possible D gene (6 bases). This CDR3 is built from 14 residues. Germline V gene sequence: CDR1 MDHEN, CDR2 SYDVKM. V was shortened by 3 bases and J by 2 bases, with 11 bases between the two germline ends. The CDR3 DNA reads TGTGCCAGCAGTTTCATGGACAGACCCTACGAGCAGTACTTC. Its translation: CASSFMDRPYEQYF.

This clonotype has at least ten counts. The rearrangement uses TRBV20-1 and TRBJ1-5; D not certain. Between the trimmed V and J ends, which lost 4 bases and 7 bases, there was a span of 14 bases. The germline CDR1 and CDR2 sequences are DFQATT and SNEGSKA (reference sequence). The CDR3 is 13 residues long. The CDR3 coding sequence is TGCAGTGCTAAGCGGGCCCAATCCCAGCCCCAGCATTTT. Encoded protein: CSAKRAQSQPQHF.

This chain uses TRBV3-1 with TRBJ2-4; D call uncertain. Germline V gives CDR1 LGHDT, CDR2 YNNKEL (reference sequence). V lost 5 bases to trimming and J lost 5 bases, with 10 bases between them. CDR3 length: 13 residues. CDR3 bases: TGTGCCAGCAGCAAGAGCGACCAAAACATTCAGTACTTC. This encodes CASSKSDQNIQYF.

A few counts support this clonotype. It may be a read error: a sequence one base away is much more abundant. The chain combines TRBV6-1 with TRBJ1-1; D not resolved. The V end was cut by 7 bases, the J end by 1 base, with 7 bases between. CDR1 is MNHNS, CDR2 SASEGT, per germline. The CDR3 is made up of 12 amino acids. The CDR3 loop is CASTQRNTEAFF. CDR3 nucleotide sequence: TGTGCCAGCACCCAGCGGAACACTGAAGCTTTCTTT.

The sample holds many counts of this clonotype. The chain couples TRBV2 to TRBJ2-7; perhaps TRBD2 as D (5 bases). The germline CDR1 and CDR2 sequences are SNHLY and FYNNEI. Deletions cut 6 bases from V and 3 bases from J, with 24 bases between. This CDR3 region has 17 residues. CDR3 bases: TGTGCCAGCAGGGGCCTCGTAGGGTCCCTGAGGGTCTACGAGCAGTACTTC. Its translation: CASRGLVGSLRVYEQYF.

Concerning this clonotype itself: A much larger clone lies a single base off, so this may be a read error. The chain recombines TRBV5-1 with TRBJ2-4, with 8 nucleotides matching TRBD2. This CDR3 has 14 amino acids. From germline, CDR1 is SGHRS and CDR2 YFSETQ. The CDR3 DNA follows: TGCGCCAGCAGCGATAGCGGGGTCAAAAACATTAAGTACTTC. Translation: CASSDSGVKNIKYF.